This T cell receptor beta chain was identified during a study of T cells after yellow fever vaccination. A universal primer site and UMIs were added as TCR cDNA was made by 5'RACE template switching. MiXCR, run by TCRdb on the 5' RACE reads, gives a single entry per CDR3 protein. The table has roughly 330,000 distinct CDR3 sequences, under 5% seen once. The table lists this clonotype with a few counts. Its matching antigen is unknown. Trimming took off 3 bases at V and 2 bases at J, with 13 bases between the two ends. Per germline, CDR1 MGHDK and CDR2 SYGVNS. The CDR3 has 15 amino acids. Regarding the study as a whole: Bulk-population clonotypes that are abundant could appear as contaminants in FACS-sorted repertoires. Relatively few clonotypes were ones that appeared in both CD4 and CD8 compartments. Boosting was followed by the reappearance of most primary-vaccination clones (approximately 95% CD4, 85% to 90% CD8).

The sequence was collected from a man younger than 35 who received the YFV17D yellow fever vaccine. This chain connects TRBV25-1 to TRBJ2-5, with D perhaps TRBD1 (6 bases). The sample in question was PBMCs, obtained 5 days after the yellow fever booster vaccination. The CDR3 coding sequence is TGTGCCAGCAGTGACCCGAGTAGGGGGCAAGAGACCCAGTACTTC. This sequence encodes CASSDPSRGQETQYF.